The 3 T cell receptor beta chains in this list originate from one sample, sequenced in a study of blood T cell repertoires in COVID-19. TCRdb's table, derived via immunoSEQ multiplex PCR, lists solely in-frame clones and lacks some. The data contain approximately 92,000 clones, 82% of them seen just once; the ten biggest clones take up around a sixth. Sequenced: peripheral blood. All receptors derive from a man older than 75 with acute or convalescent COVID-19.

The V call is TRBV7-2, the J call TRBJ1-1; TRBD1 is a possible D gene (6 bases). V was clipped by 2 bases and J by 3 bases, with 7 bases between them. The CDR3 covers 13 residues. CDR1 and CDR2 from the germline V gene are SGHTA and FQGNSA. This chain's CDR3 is CASSLTGYTEAFF. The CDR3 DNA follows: TGTGCCAGCAGCTTAACAGGGTACACTGAAGCTTTCTTT.

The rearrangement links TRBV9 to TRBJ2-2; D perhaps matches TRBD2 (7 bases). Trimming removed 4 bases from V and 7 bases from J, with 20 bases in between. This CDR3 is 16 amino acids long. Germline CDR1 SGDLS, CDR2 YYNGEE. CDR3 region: CASSQGGTIVDGELFF. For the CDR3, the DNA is TGTGCCAGCAGCCAGGGAGGGACAATCGTTGACGGGGAGCTGTTTTTT. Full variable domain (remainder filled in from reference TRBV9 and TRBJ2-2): DSGVTQTPKHLITATGQRVTLRCSPRSGDLSVYWYQQSLDQGLQFLIQYYNGEERAKGNILERFSAQQFPDLHSELNLSSLELGDSALYFCASSQGGTIVDGELFFGEGSRLTVL.

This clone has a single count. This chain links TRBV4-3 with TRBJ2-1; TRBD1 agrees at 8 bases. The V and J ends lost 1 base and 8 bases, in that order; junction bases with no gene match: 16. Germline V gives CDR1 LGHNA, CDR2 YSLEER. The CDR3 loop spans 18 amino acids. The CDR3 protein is CASSQARTGTGFSHEQFF. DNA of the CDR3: TGCGCCAGCAGCCAAGCCCGGACCGGGACAGGCTTTTCCCATGAGCAGTTCTTC.